A selection of T cell receptor beta chains follows, all from one sample in a study of monozygotic twins with inflammatory bowel disease. TCRdb reworked the 5' RACE reads into one entry per CDR3 protein, no DNA. The sample includes 150,000 to 200,000 distinct CDR3 sequences. Source material: blood. These receptor sequences come from a human donor with ulcerative colitis or Crohn's disease, or a healthy co-twin of an affected twin (not recorded which). Each CDR3 is given with its conserved first and last residue. Fields, in order: J gene, V gene, CDR3 length, CDR3 protein.

TRBJ1-2,TRBV6-5,13,CATLRGGARGYTF
TRBJ2-7,TRBV14,15,CASSQEGQPTYEQYF
TRBJ2-1,TRBV6-2/TRBV6-3,12,CASSWTSREQFF
TRBJ1-2,TRBV5-5,12,CASSFESHGYTF
TRBJ2-7,TRBV30,14,CAWSTQGGPYEQYF
TRBJ2-2,TRBV28,15,CASSFRRQWTGELFF
TRBJ2-3,TRBV29-1,14,CSGIRLDSTDTQYF
TRBJ1-5,TRBV12-3/TRBV12-4,14,CASSLGQINQPQHF
TRBJ2-5,TRBV10-3,15,CAISDGALGGETQYF
TRBJ1-6,TRBV5-1,15,CASSLMTGGNSPLHF
TRBJ1-2,TRBV7-9,16,CASSPYGTGANYGYTF
TRBJ2-5,TRBV5-1,14,CASSLEGPQETQYF
TRBJ2-7,TRBV7-8,15,CASTPAGSGDYEQYF
TRBJ2-7,TRBV20-1,13,CSASGQGGYEQYF
TRBJ2-2,TRBV5-1,15,CASSRDPTSAGELFF
TRBJ2-1,TRBV7-9,14,CARSLEGSVNEQFF
TRBJ1-4,TRBV20-1,17,CSARRDGGAPTNEKLFF
TRBJ2-1,TRBV27,12,CASSKGTLEQFF